This is a list of T cell receptor beta chains from one sample in a study of T cells expressing NK-cell markers. Each CDR3 protein gets one entry in TCRdb, which reprocessed the 5' RACE reads and gives no DNA. The sample has approximately 550,000 distinct CDR3 sequences. Sequencing input: blood T cells: a sorted CD56 or NKG2C T cell subset, CD4+ or CD8+ T cells, or bulk PBMC T cells (not recorded which). These receptors all come from a man younger than 35 in good health. CDR3s include the opening cysteine and the closing phenylalanine or tryptophan.

V	J	CDR3
TRBV29-1	TRBJ2-2	CSVTGTNRNTGELFF
TRBV5-1	TRBJ1-3	CASSLESSGNTIYF
TRBV20-1	TRBJ2-7	CSARDISTALYEQYF
TRBV29-1	TRBJ2-1	CSAQPGLAGVGEQFF
TRBV20-1	TRBJ2-1	CSARGAGSYNEQFF
TRBV7-2	TRBJ2-7	CASSLFASGRMEQYF
TRBV5-1	TRBJ2-1	CASSRPDSRTDEQFF
TRBV25-1	TRBJ2-1	CASSHRLGLAGGNEQFF
TRBV15	TRBJ2-6	CATSRSPRSSGANVLTF
TRBV5-6	TRBJ1-2	CASSLSGGGSHGYTF
TRBV10-3	TRBJ2-7	CAIAALGRGAYEQYF
TRBV27	TRBJ1-5	CASSLRGGQPQHF
TRBV5-1	TRBJ2-3	CASSLSSSTDTQYF
TRBV12-3/TRBV12-4	TRBJ1-5	CASSQGWGNMGQPQHF
TRBV6-1	TRBJ2-3	CASKRAPPDTQYF
TRBV4-1	TRBJ2-2	CASRSLAGPGELFF
TRBV12-3/TRBV12-4	TRBJ1-6	CASTHRGQFNSPLHF
TRBV6-5	TRBJ2-1	CASSYPGTSGRQFF
TRBV12-3/TRBV12-4	TRBJ2-2	CASSLADVRELFF
TRBV12-3/TRBV12-4	TRBJ1-5	CASGLAGTGQPQHF
TRBV20-1	TRBJ2-7	CSAPDRKGSYEQYF
TRBV27	TRBJ1-2	CATIQRPYGYTF
TRBV5-1	TRBJ2-1	CASSWRLADYEQFF
TRBV29-1	TRBJ2-7	CSVEDPGTGSYEQYF
TRBV6-5	TRBJ2-3	CASTLQECPDTQYF
TRBV2	TRBJ2-2	CASRAGTPAGELFF
TRBV12-3/TRBV12-4	TRBJ2-5	CASSETGAGETQYF
TRBV10-3	TRBJ2-7	CAISITGQGYNEQYF
TRBV7-8	TRBJ2-1	CASSPPAVSYNEQFF
TRBV6-4	TRBJ2-1	CASRTSGVAGGSYNEQFF
TRBV5-1	TRBJ2-2	CASSHAVGLTGELFF
TRBV7-9	TRBJ1-1	CASSFFRKTDEAFF
TRBV28	TRBJ2-3	CAAETASGRARQYF
TRBV5-1	TRBJ2-1	CASSFLIGYEQFF
TRBV7-2	TRBJ2-5	CASSITGVLPQETQYF
TRBV2	TRBJ1-2	CASSPNRAPNYGYTF
TRBV7-2	TRBJ2-7	CASRYGGKTYEQYF
TRBV29-1	TRBJ2-1	CSVAGRWNEQFF
TRBV5-1	TRBJ2-7	CASSLAPGLAGVGSYEQYF
TRBV5-1	TRBJ2-3	CASSLIAGSTDTQYF
TRBV6-5	TRBJ2-1	CASSPDPNPTYNEQFF
TRBV21-1	TRBJ1-1	CASSKWMNRGLFTEAFF
TRBV7-9	TRBJ1-4	CASRPHGAPDEKLFF
TRBV11-2	TRBJ2-2	CASSFQVTGELFF
TRBV6-2/TRBV6-3	TRBJ2-2	CASSPVAGEGIPGELFF
TRBV12-3/TRBV12-4	TRBJ1-5	CASGPPVDNQPQHF
TRBV5-6	TRBJ2-1	CASSGGPDYPYNEQFF
TRBV5-8	TRBJ2-5	CASSPQIRVQETQYF
TRBV6-1	TRBJ2-2	CASRFREGPNTGELFF
TRBV29-1	TRBJ2-1	CSVLGGIGRELDEQFF
TRBV5-1	TRBJ1-1	CASKSPAGNTEAFF
TRBV12-3/TRBV12-4	TRBJ2-2	CANSPWGPNTGELFF
TRBV7-3	TRBJ2-4	CASSPTGVGGLTKNIQYF
TRBV20-1	TRBJ1-1	CSARRSDSLNTEAFF
TRBV3-1	TRBJ2-1	CASSQSLAGGVNEQFF
TRBV11-2	TRBJ2-1	CASSGPGLSNEQFF
TRBV7-8	TRBJ2-3	CASSLGLGITDTQYF